These 30 T cell receptor beta chains were sequenced from one sample in a study of T-cell reconstitution after alpha-beta-depleted transplantation in children listed by TCRdb under 2016. Read against the paper, the sample's treatment or condition label means: allogeneic hematopoietic cell transplantation with graft depleted of TCRalphabeta T cells and CD19 B cells. Libraries were made using PCR. Reads for this sample came from an Illumina HiSeq 2500. To normalize quantification of the TCRbeta repertoire, the TCR libraries were built with molecular barcoding that relied on unique molecular identifiers. In-frame beta chains were kept once TCRdb had trimmed the public reads at Q25 with fastp and called clones with MiXCR. Each CDR3 protein gets just one entry, which takes the most common genes and DNA from the rows behind it. The table for this sample lists 490,000 or so distinct CDR3 sequences; 8% to 11% of them were counted only once. Around 2% of the sample lies in the top ten.

Specimen: PBMCs, collected before TCRalphabeta/CD19-depleted stem cell transplant. These receptors came from a child under 10 years old with inherited bone marrow failure, due to receive a stem cell transplant.

This clonotype was recorded at least ten times. CDR3 nucleotides: TGTGCCAGCAGTGAACCGGGCGGGACAGGGTACTATGGCTACACCTTC. This encodes CASSEPGGTGYYGYTF. The V gene is TRBV6-1, the J gene TRBJ1-2, with TRBD1 matching over 9 bases. The CDR3 is made up of 16 amino acids. V gave up 2 bases and J gave up 3 bases; unmatched junction bases: 7. Looked up from germline, CDR1 is MNHNS and CDR2 is SASEGT.

Ten or more counts support this clonotype. This chain connects TRBV18 to TRBJ2-7; the match to TRBD1 covers 8 bases. Germline CDR1 is KGHSH and CDR2 is LQKENI. The CDR3 has 14 residues. Trimming at V came to 3 bases and at J to 3 bases, leaving 4 bases not matched to a gene. DNA for the CDR3: TGTGCCAGCTCACCGCTGGGACAGGTCTACGAGCAGTACTTC. Translation: CASSPLGQVYEQYF.

This clonotype has at least ten counts. The CDR3 nucleotides read TGTGCCAGCAGCTGGGGGGGACAGGGGTATGGCTACACCTTC. Translating gives CASSWGGQGYGYTF. The chain recombines TRBV7-9 with TRBJ1-2, with TRBD1 identical over 10 bases. V lost 4 bases to trimming and J lost 5 bases; unmatched junction nucleotides: 4. The CDR3 contains 14 residues. The germline gives CDR1 SEHNR, CDR2 FQNEAQ (reference sequence).

J is TRBJ2-3 and V is TRBV29-1; weak D call: TRBD2 (5 bases). V was pared by 7 bases and J by 1 base, with 15 bases between. Germline lookup yields CDR1 SQVTM and CDR2 ANQGSEA. CDR3 length: 14 amino acids. CDR3 coding DNA: TGCAGCGCCGACGGGATCCTCGGCACAGATACGCAGTATTTT. Translated: CSADGILGTDTQYF.

Ten or more counts support this clonotype. The chain combines TRBV5-1 with TRBJ2-3; possible D gene TRBD1, 5 bases. The CDR3 is 13 amino acids. Germline CDR1 and CDR2: SGHRS and YFSETQ. V lost 2 bases, J lost 4 bases, and 8 bases lay in between. The CDR3 nucleotides read TGCGCCAGCAGCTTATCACAGGCAGATACGCAGTATTTT. Translating it yields CASSLSQADTQYF.

This clonotype has a count of ten or more. The chain uses TRBV7-2 and TRBJ2-1, with a possible D match to TRBD1 (6 bases). Germline V gives CDR1 SGHTA, CDR2 FQGNSA. This CDR3 has 17 residues. Deletions cut 1 base from V and 1 base from J, with 14 bases between. For the CDR3, the DNA is TGTGCCAGCAGCTTAGTGGGGACACAGGGTTCCTACAATGAGCAGTTCTTC. This codes for CASSLVGTQGSYNEQFF.

The chain links TRBV9 to TRBJ2-1, with D hard to call. The CDR3 runs 13 residues. V was pared by 2 bases and J by 9 bases, with 12 bases between. Germline V gene lookup returns CDR1 SGDLS and CDR2 YYNGEE. The CDR3 coding sequence is TGTGCCAGCAGCGTCGTAAGCGTAGGTGAGCAGTTCTTC. Its translation: CASSVVSVGEQFF.

This clonotype was seen repeatedly, ten times or more. The CDR3 loop is CASSQDLSLAQQFF. CDR3 in DNA: TGTGCCAGCAGCCAAGATCTCAGCCTAGCTCAGCAGTTCTTC. The chain recombines TRBV4-2 with TRBJ2-1; D possibly corresponds to TRBD2 (5 bases). From germline, CDR1 is LGHNA and CDR2 YNFKEQ. This CDR3 comprises 14 residues. Trimming removed 0 bases from V and 11 bases from J, with 14 bases in between.

There are a few counts of this clonotype. V gene TRBV7-2 combines with J gene TRBJ2-3, with 8 positions matching TRBD2. CDR3 length: 16 amino acids. V lost 5 bases and J lost 2; bases outside the gene matches: 9. Per germline, CDR1 SGHTA and CDR2 FQGNSA. The CDR3 sequence is CASSRGLDGATDTQYF. The DNA of the CDR3 is TGTGCCAGCAGCCGGGGACTAGATGGGGCCACAGATACGCAGTATTTT.

This clonotype has a count of ten or more. V is TRBV27 and J is TRBJ1-1; the D is unclear. CDR3 length: 15 residues. The V end was cut by 4 bases, the J end by 2 bases, with 14 bases between. Germline V lookup: CDR1 MNHEY, CDR2 SMNVEV (reference sequence). The DNA for the CDR3 is TGTGCCAGCAGTTCACTACTCGGACTTAACACTGAAGCTTTCTTT. This sequence encodes CASSSLLGLNTEAFF.

This clonotype showed up many times. The chain is built from TRBV11-2 and TRBJ2-7, with a weak D call TRBD1 (6 bases). V gave up 5 bases and J gave up 0 bases, with 11 bases separating them. Germline V lookup: CDR1 SGHAT, CDR2 FQNNGV. The CDR3 is 14 residues long. The CDR3 spells CASSTDSHSYEQYF. Here the CDR3 DNA reads TGTGCCAGCAGCACGGACAGCCACTCCTACGAGCAGTACTTC.

This clonotype was observed many times. This chain joins TRBV4-3 and TRBJ1-6; D not resolved. The V end lost 3 bases, the J end lost 13 bases, and 16 bases lay between the germline ends. Germline-derived CDR1 and CDR2 are LGHNA and YSLEER. The CDR3 runs 14 residues. In DNA, the CDR3 is TGCGCCAGCAGCCAGTACAACCAGGATTATCCCCTCCACTTT. It codes for CASSQYNQDYPLHF.

V is TRBV12-3 or TRBV12-4 and J is TRBJ2-1; D unclear. V lost 1 base to trimming and J lost 9 bases, with 7 bases between them. CDR3 length: 12 residues. This CDR3 reads CASSLGNTEQFF. Here the CDR3 DNA reads TGTGCCAGCAGTTTAGGGAATACTGAGCAGTTCTTC.

This clonotype was recorded at least ten times. This chain links TRBV29-1 with TRBJ1-2; D is uncertain. Germline CDR1 is SQVTM and CDR2 is ANQGSEA. The V end lost 3 bases, the J end lost 7 bases, and 12 bases lay between the germline ends. There are 12 residues in the CDR3. The CDR3 here is CSVDPGIGGYTF. Written as DNA, the CDR3 is TGCAGCGTTGACCCAGGAATCGGTGGCTACACCTTC.

This clonotype was picked up many times. V is TRBV20-1 and J is TRBJ1-1; TRBD1 might be the D (5 bases). The CDR3 sequence is 13 residues long. From germline, CDR1 is DFQATT and CDR2 SNEGSKA (reference sequence). V was pared by 1 base and J by 8 bases, with 14 bases between. In DNA, the CDR3 is TGCAGTGCTAGAGCGACAGTCTACGGGGAAGCTTTCTTT. Translation gives CSARATVYGEAFF.

Ten or more counts support this clonotype. The V gene is TRBV4-3, the J gene TRBJ1-2; the D is unclear. This CDR3 is 17 amino acids long. Germline CDR1 LGHNA, CDR2 YSLEER. Trimming pared 0 bases from V and 1 base from J, leaving 15 bases between. The chain's CDR3 is CASSQDLGIVFNYGYTF. For the CDR3, the DNA is TGCGCCAGCAGCCAAGATTTAGGGATAGTATTTAACTATGGCTACACCTTC.

This clonotype appeared many times. This chain connects TRBV19 to TRBJ2-7, with 11 positions matching TRBD2. This CDR3 is built from 15 residues. In germline, CDR1 is LNHDA, CDR2 SQIVND (reference sequence). V was clipped by 7 bases and J by 3 bases; unmatched bases: 8. CDR3 protein: CASTSIAGGIYEQYF. The CDR3 region has the DNA TGTGCCAGTACCTCTATAGCGGGAGGGATCTACGAGCAGTACTTC.

This clonotype was observed many times. The rearrangement links TRBV7-2 to TRBJ1-4; tentative D call: TRBD1 (5 bases). The germline V and J ends were trimmed by 4 bases and 0 bases, with 21 bases remaining between them. CDR1 and CDR2 from the germline V gene are SGHTA and FQGNSA. The CDR3 contains 19 residues. This CDR3 is CASSYIRGTGVSTNEKLFF. CDR3 nucleotide sequence: TGTGCCAGCAGCTACATACGGGGCACAGGAGTCTCAACTAATGAAAAACTGTTTTTT. Full variable domain (missing parts from reference TRBV7-2 and TRBJ1-4): GAGVSQSPSNKVTEKGKDVELRCDPISGHTALYWYRQSLGQGLEFLIYFQGNSAPDKSGLPSDRFSAERTGGSVSTLTIQRTQQEDSAVYLCASSYIRGTGVSTNEKLFFGSGTQLSVL.

This clonotype was seen at least ten times. DNA of the CDR3: TGTGCCACCAGCAGAGCGACCGTCGCGAATTCACCCCTCCACTTT. Translation gives CATSRATVANSPLHF. The V and J genes are TRBV15 and TRBJ1-6; the D is unclear. Germline V gene sequence: CDR1 LNHNV, CDR2 YYDKDF (reference sequence). The CDR3 contains 15 residues. The ends were cut back, 1 base at V and 7 bases at J, with 11 bases in the middle.

This clonotype was counted many times. The rearrangement links TRBV5-1 to TRBJ2-3; no definite D call. CDR1 and CDR2 from the germline V gene are SGHRS and YFSETQ. Trimming removed 4 bases at V and 0 bases at J, with 9 bases between. The CDR3 extends over 14 amino acids. The CDR3 nucleotides read TGCGCCAGCAGCCTGACCGACAGCACAGATACGCAGTATTTT. Translation gives CASSLTDSTDTQYF. The full variable domain, completed using reference TRBV5-1 and TRBJ2-3, is KAGVTQTPRYLIKTRGQQVTLSCSPISGHRSVSWYQQTPGQGLQFLFEYFSETQRNKGNFPGRFSGRQFSNSRSEMNVSTLELGDSALYLCASSLTDSTDTQYFGPGTRLTVL.

This clonotype was seen at least ten times. The chain is built from TRBV12-3 or TRBV12-4 and TRBJ2-7; D unclear. Trimming pared 3 bases from V and 0 bases from J, leaving 9 bases between. The CDR3 sequence is 14 residues long. CDR3 nucleotide sequence: TGTGCCAGCAGTTTCAGGACCTACTCCTACGAGCAGTACTTC. Translating gives CASSFRTYSYEQYF.

This clonotype was seen many times. Here the CDR3 reads CATRRNTGELFF. Here the CDR3 DNA reads TGTGCCACCAGGAGAAACACCGGGGAGCTGTTTTTT. The rearrangement joins TRBV15 to TRBJ2-2; no firm D call. Between the trimmed V and J ends, which lost 6 bases and 2 bases, there was a span of 4 bases. The CDR3 is 12 amino acids. From germline, CDR1 is LNHNV and CDR2 YYDKDF (reference sequence). Filled out from reference TRBV15 and TRBJ2-2, the complete variable domain reads DAMVIQNPRYQVTQFGKPVTLSCSQTLNHNVMYWYQQKSSQAPKLLFHYYDKDFNNEADTPDNFQSRRPNTSFCFLDIRSPGLGDTAMYLCATRRNTGELFFGEGSRLTVL.

This clonotype was seen repeatedly, ten times or more. The chain employs TRBV4-3 and TRBJ2-1; TRBD2 might be the D (5 bases). Germline V lookup: CDR1 LGHNA, CDR2 YSLEER. This CDR3 spans 16 amino acids. The V and J ends lost 3 bases and 6 bases respectively, with 18 bases between them. CDR3 sequence: CASSQVAWTPTNEQFF. The CDR3 bases are TGCGCCAGCAGCCAGGTAGCGTGGACCCCAACCAATGAGCAGTTCTTC.

This clonotype showed up many times. The gene calls are TRBV12-3 or TRBV12-4 and TRBJ2-7, with 9 bases aligning to TRBD1. The length of the CDR3 is 15 residues. After removal of 4 bases from V and 4 bases from J, the junction contained 8 bases not matched to a gene. The CDR3 bases are TGTGCCAGCAGTTCGCGGGACAGGGTTTCTTACGAGCAGTACTTC. Protein product: CASSSRDRVSYEQYF.

This clonotype was seen more than once but under ten times. The rearrangement joins TRBV30 to TRBJ2-2; D gene ambiguous. The CDR3 spans 13 residues. Germline CDR1 reads GTSNPN; CDR2 reads SVGIG (reference sequence). Trimming removed 5 bases from V and 1 base from J, with 8 bases in between. In DNA, the CDR3 is TGTGCCTGGCGGGCACTGAACACCGGGGAGCTGTTTTTT. Translating gives CAWRALNTGELFF.

This clonotype was observed many times. The chain is built from TRBV24-1 and TRBJ1-2; D is unresolved. V was shortened by 5 bases and J by 1 base, with 7 bases between the two germline ends. Germline CDR1 and CDR2: KGHDR and SFDVKD. The CDR3 is 13 amino acids. The CDR3 sequence: CATSVGLNYGYTF. The CDR3 DNA is TGTGCCACCAGTGTGGGCCTTAACTATGGCTACACCTTC.

Ten or more counts support this clonotype. The chain employs TRBV5-1 and TRBJ2-7; D might be TRBD1 (5 bases). The germline V gene has CDR1 SGHRS and CDR2 YFSETQ. The CDR3 runs 14 residues. Deletions cut 5 bases from V and 3 bases from J, with 15 bases between. The CDR3 DNA is TGCGCCAGCAGTTTTGGGGCAGCATACTACGAGCAGTACTTC. It encodes CASSFGAAYYEQYF.

This clonotype was seen repeatedly, ten times or more. V and J are TRBV4-2 and TRBJ1-3, with D unresolved. Trimming shortened V by 0 bases and J by 3 bases, and 12 bases separated the two germline ends. This CDR3 is built from 16 residues. The germline gives CDR1 LGHNA, CDR2 YNFKEQ. The CDR3 sequence: CASSQDLSGGGNTIYF. The CDR3 nucleotides are TGTGCCAGCAGCCAAGATCTCTCGGGCGGTGGAAACACCATATATTTT.

This clonotype was counted many times. V and J are TRBV4-3 and TRBJ2-7, with 8 bases that match TRBD2. Germline CDR1 is LGHNA and CDR2 is YSLEER. This CDR3 has 17 residues. After removal of 0 bases from V and 4 bases from J, the junction contained 11 bases not matched to a gene. The CDR3 is CASSQEEAGAGGYEQYF. DNA of the CDR3: TGCGCCAGCAGCCAAGAGGAGGCAGGGGCGGGAGGATACGAGCAGTACTTC.

The table lists this clonotype with many counts. The rearrangement links TRBV29-1 to TRBJ2-7; 8 positions agree with TRBD1. This CDR3 comprises 14 residues. The V gene end was trimmed by 0 bases and the J gene end by 3 bases; junction bases not matched to a gene: 4. Germline loops: CDR1 SQVTM, CDR2 ANQGSEA. The CDR3 nucleotides are TGCAGCGTTGAAGATGGGGACAGGTTCTACGAGCAGTACTTC. It yields the protein CSVEDGDRFYEQYF.